The 8 T cell receptor beta chains below were found in one sample sequenced in a study of shared clonotypes between healthy human individuals. Only in-frame clones appear in the TCRdb table, and some are missing; sequencing was by immunoSEQ multiplex PCR. The data contain 2 million to 2.5 million clones, approximately 94% of them singletons. CD45RO-negative CD8 cells positively selected for CCR7 made up the naive population, which excluded terminally differentiated effector memory CD45RA+ cells. The sequencing sample was made of naive CD8+ T cells from PBMCs. The source of these receptors is a young man in good health. Some clones in this sample may be carry-over from other donors' samples.

The rearrangement links TRBV9 to TRBJ2-1; 12 bases line up with TRBD1. This CDR3 has 16 residues. Trimming took 3 bases from V and 5 from J; bases not matched to a gene: 6. Germline CDR1 is SGDLS and CDR2 is YYNGEE. CDR3 amino acids: CASSDHRDRGHNEQFF. The CDR3 DNA is TGTGCCAGCAGCGATCACCGGGACAGGGGGCACAATGAGCAGTTCTTC.

This chain links TRBV11-1 with TRBJ1-4, with a weak D call TRBD1 (5 bases). The ends were cut back, 3 bases at V and 4 bases at J, with 12 bases in the middle. The CDR3 is 15 amino acids. Germline V gene lookup returns CDR1 SGHAT and CDR2 FQDESV (reference sequence). The CDR3 loop is CASSFFGGLNEKLFF. In nucleotides, the CDR3 is TGTGCCAGCAGCTTTTTCGGGGGTCTTAATGAAAAACTGTTTTTT. The full variable domain, rest sourced from reference TRBV11-1 and TRBJ1-4, is EAEVAQSPRYKITEKSQAVAFWCDPISGHATLYWYRQILGQGPELLVQFQDESVVDDSQLPKDRFSAERLKGVDSTLKIQPAELGDSAMYLCASSFFGGLNEKLFFGSGTQLSVL.

The gene calls are TRBV7-9 and TRBJ2-3, with a possible D match to TRBD2 (5 bases). Germline CDR1 reads SEHNR; CDR2 reads FQNEAQ (reference sequence). V was trimmed by 1 base and J by 0 bases, leaving 8 bases between them. CDR3 size: 15 residues. The CDR3 here is CASSLVASSTDTQYF. As DNA, the CDR3 is TGTGCCAGCAGCTTAGTAGCGTCTAGCACAGATACGCAGTATTTT. Full variable domain (outside the CDR3, taken from reference TRBV7-9 and TRBJ2-3): DTGVSQNPRHKITKRGQNVTFRCDPISEHNRLYWYRQTLGQGPEFLTYFQNEAQLEKSRLLSDRFSAERPKGSFSTLEIQRTEQGDSAMYLCASSLVASSTDTQYFGPGTRLTVL.

This clone was observed once. The chain has TRBV28 and TRBJ1-5, with D possibly TRBD1 on 6 matching bases. The CDR3 runs to 15 residues. The V end was cut by 4 bases, the J end by 3 bases, with 13 bases between. CDR1 and CDR2 from the germline V gene are MDHEN and SYDVKM. As DNA, the CDR3 is TGTGCCAGCAGTTATCTGGCAGGGGACAATCAGCCCCAGCATTTT. It yields the protein CASSYLAGDNQPQHF.

The CDR3 reads CAWRARFQETQYF. The CDR3 nucleotides read TGTGCCTGGAGGGCGCGGTTCCAAGAGACCCAGTACTTC. The V gene is TRBV30, the J gene TRBJ2-5; D gene uncertain. Deletions cut 3 bases from V and 1 base from J, with 9 bases between. Germline V CDR1 and CDR2: GTSNPN, SVGIG (reference sequence). This CDR3 contains 13 residues.

This chain connects TRBV6-5 to TRBJ1-1; D is uncertain. The CDR3 totals 16 residues. V dropped 0 bases and J dropped 0 bases, with 11 bases sitting between them. Germline assignment: CDR1 MNHEY and CDR2 SVGAGI. The CDR3 region has the DNA TGTGCCAGCAGTTACTCCGCGAATGCCATGAACACTGAAGCTTTCTTT. It yields the protein CASSYSANAMNTEAFF.

Points on this clone: At the DNA level, this CDR3 is encoded by other sequences in the same sample as well. The CDR3 spells CASSLLAGVPYNEQFF. The CDR3 DNA reads as TGTGCCAGCAGCTTGCTAGCGGGAGTACCCTACAATGAGCAGTTCTTC. This chain connects TRBV7-6 to TRBJ2-1, with 10 bases fitting TRBD2. Germline CDR1 reads SGHVS; CDR2 reads FNYEAQ. J was trimmed by 2 bases and V by 3 bases; bases with no gene match: 4. The CDR3 length is 16 residues.

V and J are TRBV11-2 and TRBJ2-7; tentatively, D is TRBD2 (6 bases). V was shortened by 5 bases and J by 3 bases, with 14 bases between the two germline ends. The CDR3 is made up of 14 amino acids. Germline assignment: CDR1 SGHAT and CDR2 FQNNGV. The CDR3 nucleotides read TGTGCCAGCAGCCCCCCCCTCGGGGGCTACGAGCAGTACTTC. This sequence encodes CASSPPLGGYEQYF.